This TCR beta chain stems from a study of a mutant IDH1 vaccine in newly diagnosed glioma. Study summary: Once 4-6 weeks had passed after radiotherapy alone, vaccination started, or it started with temozolomide cycles. Males made up about 60% and females roughly 40% of treated patients, whose mean age was roughly 40 years. Receipt of radiotherapy, temozolomide, or both preceded the study, and most received both. Study outcomes and limitations: Of all patients, roughly 93% showed vaccine-induced immune responses.

Germline CDR1 SGHVS, CDR2 FNYEAQ. The CDR3 contains 12 residues. Remarks on this clone: The antigen is undetermined. Compared with germline, one end of the junction differs, possibly owing to a read error.

Indicated time point: week 5, during vaccination. All doses held 300 ug of mutant IDH1 20-mer peptide, with topical imiquimod. Sequencing used immunoSEQ multiplex PCR; TCRdb keeps in-frame clones, though not all of them. The data show about 50,000 clones, 80% to 90% seen once. The rearrangement uses TRBV7-6 and TRBJ2-2; unclear D gene. This TCR came from a woman aged 50 to 65 with glioma. The sample in question was PBMCs, obtained from a glioma patient whose treatment included an IDH1 peptide vaccine. The CDR3 nucleotides read TGTGCCAGCAGCTTGCACACTGGGGAGCTGTTTTTT. This sequence encodes CASSLHTGELFF.